Listed below are T cell receptor beta chains from one sample, sequenced in a study of T-cell reconstitution after alpha-beta-depleted transplantation in children. TCRdb used MiXCR to reprocess the PCR reads, holding one entry per CDR3 protein. This table holds 330,000 or so distinct CDR3 sequences, 10% found once. The sequencing used PBMCs from the stem cell graft donor, collected from the stem cell graft. These receptors all stem from a human donor who donated a stem cell graft to a child with acute lymphoblastic leukemia. Each CDR3 is given with its conserved first and last residue. The D gene is left open where the match is weak. The size field is filled for only some rows; it gives once, few, many or a size class.

V	size	J	D	DNA	CDR3
TRBV5-1	many	TRBJ2-2	-	TGCGCCAGCAGCTCCCAGACTGGAAACACCGGGGAGCTGTTTTTT	CASSSQTGNTGELFF
TRBV9	few	TRBJ2-1	-	TGTGCCAGCAGCGTAGACCCGTTAGGAGGGCACAATGAGCAGTTCTTC	CASSVDPLGGHNEQFF
TRBV29-1	-	TRBJ2-5	-	TGCAGCGTTGAGGCTAGACCCCAAGAGACCCAGTACTTC	CSVEARPQETQYF
TRBV12-3/TRBV12-4	many	TRBJ1-5	-	TGTGCCAGCAGTTTAGGGGGCCAGCCCAATCAGCCCCAGCATTTT	CASSLGGQPNQPQHF
TRBV20-1	-	TRBJ2-7	TRBD2	TGCAGTGCTGGGGGAGGAGCGGGGGCCTCCTACGAGCAGTACTTC	CSAGGGAGASYEQYF
TRBV7-2	-	TRBJ1-1	-	TGTGCCAGCGGATGGATGAGTTCGGAAGCTTTCTTT	CASGWMSSEAFF
TRBV5-1	-	TRBJ2-3	-	TGCGCCAGCAGCTTGGAGGCAGGGCCAGATACGCAGTATTTT	CASSLEAGPDTQYF
TRBV6-1	many	TRBJ2-7	-	TGTGCCAGCAGTGAAACGGGACACCGGTACTTC	CASSETGHRYF
TRBV7-9	many	TRBJ1-1	-	TGTGCCAGCAGCTTTCTAGAAGCTTTCTTT	CASSFLEAFF
TRBV7-9	-	TRBJ2-7	TRBD2	TGTGCCAGCAGCTTAGGGTACCGCGGGAGCGACCCTGGCGAGCAGTACTTC	CASSLGYRGSDPGEQYF
TRBV20-1	-	TRBJ2-2	TRBD2	TGCAGTGCCATCCCAGTAGTAGGACTAGCGGGAGGGAGCACCGGGGAGCTGTTTTTT	CSAIPVVGLAGGSTGELFF
TRBV5-4	many	TRBJ2-3	-	TGTGCCAGCAGCTTGGGCCCGGGACCAGATACGCAGTATTTT	CASSLGPGPDTQYF
TRBV20-1	few	TRBJ2-2	TRBD2	TGCAGTGCTAGAGATCAGCGGGAGGTTATGAACACCGGGGAGCTGTTTTTT	CSARDQREVMNTGELFF
TRBV7-9	-	TRBJ2-1	-	TGTGCCAGCAGCTTCCAGGGCCCCAGGGGCTACAATGAGCAGTTCTTC	CASSFQGPRGYNEQFF
TRBV20-1	medium-sized	TRBJ2-4	TRBD2	TGCAGTGCCCCGGGACTAGCGGGAGCCAAAAACATTCAGTACTTC	CSAPGLAGAKNIQYF
TRBV20-1	-	TRBJ1-5	TRBD1	TGCTGTGCTAGAGAAACTAACCGGGACAGGGGAATTCAGCCCCAGCATTTT	CCARETNRDRGIQPQHF
TRBV12-3/TRBV12-4	-	TRBJ2-2	TRBD1	TGTGCCAGCAGTCCCGGGACAGGGCAAAACACCGGGGAGCTGTTTTTT	CASSPGTGQNTGELFF
TRBV10-3	few	TRBJ1-6	-	TGTGCCATCAGTGAGTCCGGGGGTTGGAATTCACCCCTCCACTTT	CAISESGGWNSPLHF
TRBV15	few	TRBJ2-3	-	TGTGCCACCAGCGGGGGGCCTCTACCCGGGACGCAGTATTTT	CATSGGPLPGTQYF
TRBV5-1	few	TRBJ2-4	-	TGCGCCAGCAGTCACATGGACCCTAAAAACAGTCAGTACTTC	CASSHMDPKNSQYF
TRBV29-1	-	TRBJ1-1	-	TGCAGCGTTGGTGGGGGGCTTGCAGGTGAAGCTTTCTTT	CSVGGGLAGEAFF
TRBV21-1	few	TRBJ2-3	-	TGTGCCAGCAGCAAAGAAGGCCGTCGTGGCTCCGAGGTCACAGATACGCAGTATTTT	CASSKEGRRGSEVTDTQYF
TRBV7-8	-	TRBJ1-6	-	TGTGCCAGCAGCAAAGACCGGGGGAGTTCACCCCTCCACTTT	CASSKDRGSSPLHF
TRBV7-9	many	TRBJ2-7	-	TGTGCCAGCAGCTCAAGCGGTCAGGGGAGCTCCTACGAGCAGTACTTC	CASSSSGQGSSYEQYF
TRBV24-1	many	TRBJ2-3	TRBD1	TGTGCCACCAGTGCGACAGGGATATCGGGCACAGATACGCAGTATTTT	CATSATGISGTDTQYF
TRBV7-3	few	TRBJ1-6	-	TGTGCCAGCAGCCCCACGGGAGGGAGGCCACCCCTCCACTTT	CASSPTGGRPPLHF
TRBV9	few	TRBJ2-7	-	TGTGCCAGCAGCGCCGGAGGAGGGGGCGAGCAGTACTTC	CASSAGGGGEQYF
TRBV4-2	few	TRBJ2-3	-	TGTGCCAGCAGCCAAGCGGTGCGGGTCACAGATACGCAGTATTTT	CASSQAVRVTDTQYF
TRBV7-2	-	TRBJ2-5	-	TGTGCCAGCAGCCTAATGACCCATGGGGAGACCCAGTACTTC	CASSLMTHGETQYF
TRBV20-1	-	TRBJ1-5	-	TGCAGTGCTAGCTCGACAGGCAATCAGCCCCAGCATTTT	CSASSTGNQPQHF
TRBV7-2	few	TRBJ2-5	TRBD1	TGTGCCAGCAGCCCCGACAGGGTGCGTCGGGAGACCCAGTACTTC	CASSPDRVRRETQYF
TRBV6-5	few	TRBJ2-1	-	TGTGCCAGCAGTTACTCACGGGAGCTTTATTATGTTGAGCAGTTCTTC	CASSYSRELYYVEQFF